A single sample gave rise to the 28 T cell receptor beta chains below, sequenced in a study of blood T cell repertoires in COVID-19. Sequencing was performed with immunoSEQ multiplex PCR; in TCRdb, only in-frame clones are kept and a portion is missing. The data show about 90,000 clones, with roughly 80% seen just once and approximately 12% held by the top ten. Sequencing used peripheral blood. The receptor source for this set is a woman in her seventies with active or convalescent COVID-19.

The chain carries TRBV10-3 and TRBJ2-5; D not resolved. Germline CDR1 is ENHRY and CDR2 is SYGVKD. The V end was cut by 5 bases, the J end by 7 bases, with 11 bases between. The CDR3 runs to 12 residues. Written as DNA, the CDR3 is TGTGCCATCAGTAGCGCGGAAGCGACCCAGTACTTC. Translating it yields CAISSAEATQYF.

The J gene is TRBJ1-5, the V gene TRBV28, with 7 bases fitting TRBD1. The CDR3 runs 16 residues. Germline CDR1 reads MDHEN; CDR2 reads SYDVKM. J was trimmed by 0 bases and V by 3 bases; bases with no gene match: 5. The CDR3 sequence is CASSFQGGYSNQPQHF. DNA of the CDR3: TGTGCCAGCAGTTTCCAGGGGGGTTATAGCAATCAGCCCCAGCATTTT.

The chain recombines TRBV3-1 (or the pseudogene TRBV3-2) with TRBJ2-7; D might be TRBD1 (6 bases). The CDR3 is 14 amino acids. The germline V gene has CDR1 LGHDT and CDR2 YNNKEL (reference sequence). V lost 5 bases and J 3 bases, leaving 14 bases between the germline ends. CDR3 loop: CASSLQGWGYEQYF. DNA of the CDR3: TGTGCCAGCAGCTTACAGGGCTGGGGCTACGAGCAGTACTTC.

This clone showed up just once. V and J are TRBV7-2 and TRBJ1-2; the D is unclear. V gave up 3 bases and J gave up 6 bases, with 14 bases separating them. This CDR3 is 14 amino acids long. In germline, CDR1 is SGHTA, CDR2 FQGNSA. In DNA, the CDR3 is TGTGCCAGCAGCTTGACCTCGTCGGCGGATGGCTACACCTTC. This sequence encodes CASSLTSSADGYTF. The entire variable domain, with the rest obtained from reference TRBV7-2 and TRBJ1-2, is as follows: GAGVSQSPSNKVTEKGKDVELRCDPISGHTALYWYRQSLGQGLEFLIYFQGNSAPDKSGLPSDRFSAERTGGSVSTLTIQRTQQEDSAVYLCASSLTSSADGYTFGSGTRLTVV.

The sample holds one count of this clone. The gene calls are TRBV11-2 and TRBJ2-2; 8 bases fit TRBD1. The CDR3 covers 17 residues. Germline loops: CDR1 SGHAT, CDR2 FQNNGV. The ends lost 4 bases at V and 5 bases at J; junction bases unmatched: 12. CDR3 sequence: CASSSLGGTGATGELFF. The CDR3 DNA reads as TGTGCCAGCAGCTCCCTTGGGGGGACAGGCGCGACCGGGGAGCTGTTTTTT.

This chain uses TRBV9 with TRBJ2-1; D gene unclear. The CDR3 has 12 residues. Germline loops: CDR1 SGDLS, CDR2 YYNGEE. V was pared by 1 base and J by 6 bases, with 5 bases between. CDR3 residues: CASSVQSNEQFF. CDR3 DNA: TGTGCCAGCAGCGTACAATCCAATGAGCAGTTCTTC.

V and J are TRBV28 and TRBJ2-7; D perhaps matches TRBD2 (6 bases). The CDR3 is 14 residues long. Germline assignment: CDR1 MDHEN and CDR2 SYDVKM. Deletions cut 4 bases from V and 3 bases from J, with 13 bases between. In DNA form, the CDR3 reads TGTGCCAGCAGTTCCCCTGGGGGGTTCTACGAGCAGTACTTC. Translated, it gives CASSSPGGFYEQYF.

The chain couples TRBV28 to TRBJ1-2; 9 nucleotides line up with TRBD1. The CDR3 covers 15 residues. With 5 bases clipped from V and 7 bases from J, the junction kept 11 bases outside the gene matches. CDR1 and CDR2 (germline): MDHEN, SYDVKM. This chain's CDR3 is CASSAPGTGNSGYTF. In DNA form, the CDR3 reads TGTGCCAGCAGTGCCCCCGGGACAGGGAATTCTGGCTACACCTTC.

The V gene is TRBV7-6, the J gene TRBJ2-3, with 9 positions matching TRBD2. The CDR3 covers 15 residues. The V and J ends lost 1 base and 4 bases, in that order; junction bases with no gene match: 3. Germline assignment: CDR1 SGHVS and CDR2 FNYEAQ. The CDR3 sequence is CASSLVASGADTQYF. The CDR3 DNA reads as TGTGCCAGCAGCTTAGTCGCTAGCGGGGCAGATACGCAGTATTTT. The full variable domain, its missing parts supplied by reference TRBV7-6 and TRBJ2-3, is GAGVSQSPRYKVTKRGQDVALRCDPISGHVSLYWYRQALGQGPEFLTYFNYEAQQDKSGLPNDRFSAERPEGSISTLTIQRTEQRDSAMYRCASSLVASGADTQYFGPGTRLTVL.

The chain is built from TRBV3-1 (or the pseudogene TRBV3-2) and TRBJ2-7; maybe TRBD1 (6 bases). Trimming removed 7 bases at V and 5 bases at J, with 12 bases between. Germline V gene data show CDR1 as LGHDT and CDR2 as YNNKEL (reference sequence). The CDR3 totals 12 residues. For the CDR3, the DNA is TGTGCCAGCAAAAGAGGGGGTCACGAGCAGTACTTC. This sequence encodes CASKRGGHEQYF.

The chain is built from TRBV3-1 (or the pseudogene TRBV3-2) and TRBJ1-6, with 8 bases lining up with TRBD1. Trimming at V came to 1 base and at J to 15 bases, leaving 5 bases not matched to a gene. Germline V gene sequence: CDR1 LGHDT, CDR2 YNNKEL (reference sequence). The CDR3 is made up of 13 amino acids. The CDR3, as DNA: TGTGCCAGCAGCCAAGGCGCCGGGACAGGCCTCCACTTT. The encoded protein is CASSQGAGTGLHF.

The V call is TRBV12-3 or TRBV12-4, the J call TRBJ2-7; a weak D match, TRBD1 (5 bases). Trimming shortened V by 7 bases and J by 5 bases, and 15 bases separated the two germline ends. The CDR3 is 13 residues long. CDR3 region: CASTRSRVNEQYF. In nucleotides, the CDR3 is TGTGCCAGCACCAGATCCAGGGTAAACGAGCAGTACTTC.

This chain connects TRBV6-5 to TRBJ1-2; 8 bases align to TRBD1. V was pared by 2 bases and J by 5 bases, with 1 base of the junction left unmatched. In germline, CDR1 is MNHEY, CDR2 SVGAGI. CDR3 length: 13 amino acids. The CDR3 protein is CASSYRQGYGYTF. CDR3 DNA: TGTGCCAGCAGTTACCGACAGGGGTATGGCTACACCTTC.

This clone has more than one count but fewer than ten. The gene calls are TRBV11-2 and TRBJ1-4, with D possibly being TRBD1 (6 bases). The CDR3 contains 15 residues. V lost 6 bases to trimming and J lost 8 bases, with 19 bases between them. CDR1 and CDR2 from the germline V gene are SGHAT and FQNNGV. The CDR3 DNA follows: TGTGCCAGCAGACGCGTCCAGGGGTTGGGAGAAAAACTGTTTTTT. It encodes CASRRVQGLGEKLFF. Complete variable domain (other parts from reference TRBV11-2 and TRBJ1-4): EAGVAQSPRYKIIEKRQSVAFWCNPISGHATLYWYQQILGQGPKLLIQFQNNGVVDDSQLPKDRFSAERLKGVDSTLKIQPAKLEDSAVYLCASRRVQGLGEKLFFGSGTQLSVL.

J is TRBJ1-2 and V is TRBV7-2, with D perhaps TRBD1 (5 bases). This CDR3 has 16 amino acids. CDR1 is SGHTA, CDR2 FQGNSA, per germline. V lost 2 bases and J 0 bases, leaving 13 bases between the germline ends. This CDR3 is CASSLSSGGPNYGYTF. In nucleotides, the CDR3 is TGTGCCAGCAGCTTAAGTAGCGGGGGACCTAACTATGGCTACACCTTC. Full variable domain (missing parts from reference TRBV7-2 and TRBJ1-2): GAGVSQSPSNKVTEKGKDVELRCDPISGHTALYWYRQSLGQGLEFLIYFQGNSAPDKSGLPSDRFSAERTGGSVSTLTIQRTQQEDSAVYLCASSLSSGGPNYGYTFGSGTRLTVV.

The CDR3 region has the DNA TGTGCCAGCTCACCAACCGGGGGAGAAAATCAGCCCCAGCATTTT. Translated, it gives CASSPTGGENQPQHF. The chain carries TRBV18 and TRBJ1-5, with TRBD1 as a possible D gene (5 bases). The CDR3 consists of 15 residues. V shed 2 bases and J shed 4 bases, with 12 bases lying between them. Germline lookup yields CDR1 KGHSH and CDR2 LQKENI.

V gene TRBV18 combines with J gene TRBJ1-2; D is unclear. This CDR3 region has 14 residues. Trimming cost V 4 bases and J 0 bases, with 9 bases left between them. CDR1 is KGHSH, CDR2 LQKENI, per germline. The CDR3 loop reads CASSRQNTNYGYTF. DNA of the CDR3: TGTGCCAGCTCACGGCAGAATACTAACTATGGCTACACCTTC.

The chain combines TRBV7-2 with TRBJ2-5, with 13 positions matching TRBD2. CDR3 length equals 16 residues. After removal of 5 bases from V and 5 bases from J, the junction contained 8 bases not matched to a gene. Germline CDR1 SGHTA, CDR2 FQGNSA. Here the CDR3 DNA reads TGTGCCAGCAGCGCCCGGACTAGCGGGGGAAGTGAGACCCAGTACTTC. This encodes CASSARTSGGSETQYF.

CDR3 in DNA: TGTGCCAGTAGTATAGCGGGGGGGCAGGGCAGACAGCCCCAGCATTTT. Its translation is CASSIAGGQGRQPQHF. The rearrangement joins TRBV19 to TRBJ1-5; weak D call: TRBD1 (6 bases). CDR3 length equals 16 residues. Trimming shortened V by 1 base and J by 7 bases, and 17 bases separated the two germline ends. CDR1 and CDR2 (germline): LNHDA, SQIVND (reference sequence).

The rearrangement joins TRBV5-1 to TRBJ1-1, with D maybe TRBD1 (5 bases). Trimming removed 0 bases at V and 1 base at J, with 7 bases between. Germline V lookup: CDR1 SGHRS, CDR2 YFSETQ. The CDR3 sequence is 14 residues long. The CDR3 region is CASSLERGNTEAFF. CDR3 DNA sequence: TGCGCCAGCAGCTTGGAAAGGGGGAACACTGAAGCTTTCTTT.

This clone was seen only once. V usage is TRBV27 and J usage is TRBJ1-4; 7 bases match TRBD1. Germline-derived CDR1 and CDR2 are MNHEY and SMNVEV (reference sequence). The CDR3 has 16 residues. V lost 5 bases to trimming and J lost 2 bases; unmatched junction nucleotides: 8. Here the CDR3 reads CASSPRTGLTNEKLFF. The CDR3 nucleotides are TGTGCCAGCAGTCCACGGACAGGCCTCACTAATGAAAAACTGTTTTTT.

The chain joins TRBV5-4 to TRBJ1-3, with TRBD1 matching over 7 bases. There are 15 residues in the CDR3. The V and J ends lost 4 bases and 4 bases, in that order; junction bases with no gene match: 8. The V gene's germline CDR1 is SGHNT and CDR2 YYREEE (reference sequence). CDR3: CASSPGRGPGNTIYF. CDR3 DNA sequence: TGTGCCAGCAGCCCCGGAAGGGGGCCCGGAAACACCATATATTTT.

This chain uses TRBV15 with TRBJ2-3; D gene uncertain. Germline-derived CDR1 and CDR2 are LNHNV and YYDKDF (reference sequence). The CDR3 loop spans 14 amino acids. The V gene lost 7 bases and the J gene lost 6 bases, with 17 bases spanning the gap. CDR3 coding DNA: TGTGCCACCAACCCAACCCGCTCCAGGGATACGCAGTATTTT. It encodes CATNPTRSRDTQYF. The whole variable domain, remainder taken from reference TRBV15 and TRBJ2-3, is DAMVIQNPRYQVTQFGKPVTLSCSQTLNHNVMYWYQQKSSQAPKLLFHYYDKDFNNEADTPDNFQSRRPNTSFCFLDIRSPGLGDTAMYLCATNPTRSRDTQYFGPGTRLTVL.

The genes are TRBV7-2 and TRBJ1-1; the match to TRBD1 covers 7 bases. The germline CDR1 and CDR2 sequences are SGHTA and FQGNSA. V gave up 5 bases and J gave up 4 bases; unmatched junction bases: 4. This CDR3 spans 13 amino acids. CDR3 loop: CASSGQVGTEAFF. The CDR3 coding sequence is TGTGCCAGCAGCGGACAGGTGGGCACTGAAGCTTTCTTT.

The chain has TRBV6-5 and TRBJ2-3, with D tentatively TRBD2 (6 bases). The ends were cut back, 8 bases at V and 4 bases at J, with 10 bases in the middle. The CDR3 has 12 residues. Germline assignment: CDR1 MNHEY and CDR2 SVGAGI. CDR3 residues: CASSGDADTQYF. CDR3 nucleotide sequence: TGTGCCAGCTCGGGGGACGCAGATACGCAGTATTTT.

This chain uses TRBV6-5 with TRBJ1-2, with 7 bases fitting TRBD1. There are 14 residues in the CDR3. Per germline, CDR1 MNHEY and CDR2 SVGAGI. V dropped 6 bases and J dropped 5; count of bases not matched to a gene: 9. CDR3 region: CASRRDSLLYGYTF. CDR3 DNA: TGTGCCAGCAGACGGGACAGCTTGCTGTATGGCTACACCTTC.

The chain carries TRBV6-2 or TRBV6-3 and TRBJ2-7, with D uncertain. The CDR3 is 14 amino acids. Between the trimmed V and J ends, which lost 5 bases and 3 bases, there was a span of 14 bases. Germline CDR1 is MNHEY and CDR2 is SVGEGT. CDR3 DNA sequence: TGTGCCAGCAGTACACCACGACACGGCTACGAGCAGTACTTC. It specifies CASSTPRHGYEQYF.

In DNA form, the CDR3 reads TGTGCCAGCAGTGCACAGGGGGGGGGCACTGAAGCTTTCTTT. Protein sequence: CASSAQGGGTEAFF. This rearrangement joins TRBV6-2 or TRBV6-3 to TRBJ1-1; 8 bases align to TRBD1. With 5 bases clipped from V and 4 bases from J, the junction kept 6 bases outside the gene matches. Germline CDR1 and CDR2: MNHEY and SVGEGT. The CDR3 sequence is 14 residues long.